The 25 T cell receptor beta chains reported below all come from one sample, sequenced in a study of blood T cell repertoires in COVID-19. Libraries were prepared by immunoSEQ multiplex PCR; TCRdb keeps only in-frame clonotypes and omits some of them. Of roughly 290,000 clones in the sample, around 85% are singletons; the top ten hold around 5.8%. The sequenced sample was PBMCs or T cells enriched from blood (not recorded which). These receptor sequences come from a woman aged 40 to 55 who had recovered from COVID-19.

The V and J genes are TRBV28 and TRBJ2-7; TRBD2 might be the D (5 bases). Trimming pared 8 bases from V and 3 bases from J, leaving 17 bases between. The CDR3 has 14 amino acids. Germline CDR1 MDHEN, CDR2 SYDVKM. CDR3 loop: CASGLTSSLYEQYF. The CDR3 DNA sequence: TGTGCCAGCGGATTAACTAGTTCCCTCTACGAGCAGTACTTC.

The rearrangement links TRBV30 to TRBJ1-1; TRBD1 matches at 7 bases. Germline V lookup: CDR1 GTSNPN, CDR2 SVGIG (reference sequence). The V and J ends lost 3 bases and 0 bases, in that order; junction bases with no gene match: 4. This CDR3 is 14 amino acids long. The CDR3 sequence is CAWSKGALNTEAFF. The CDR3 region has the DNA TGTGCCTGGAGCAAGGGGGCGTTGAACACTGAAGCTTTCTTT. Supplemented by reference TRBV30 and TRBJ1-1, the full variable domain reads SQTIHQWPATLVQPVGSPLSLECTVEGTSNPNLYWYRQAAGRGLQLLFYSVGIGQISSEVPQNLSASRPQDRQFILSSKKLLLSDSGFYLCAWSKGALNTEAFFGQGTRLTVV.

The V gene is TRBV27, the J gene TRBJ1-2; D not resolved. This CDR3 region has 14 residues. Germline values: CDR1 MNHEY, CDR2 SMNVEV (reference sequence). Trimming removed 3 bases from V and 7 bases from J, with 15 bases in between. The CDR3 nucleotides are TGTGCCAGCAGTTTCCGAAACCAAGCTGGTGGCTACACCTTC. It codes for CASSFRNQAGGYTF.

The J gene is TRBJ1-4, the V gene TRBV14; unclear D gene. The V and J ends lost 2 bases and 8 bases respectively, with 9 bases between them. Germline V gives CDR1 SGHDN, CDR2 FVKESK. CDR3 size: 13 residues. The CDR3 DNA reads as TGTGCCAGCAGCCAATTCATGCGAGAAAAACTGTTTTTT. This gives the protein CASSQFMREKLFF. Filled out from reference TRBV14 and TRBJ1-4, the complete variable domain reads EAGVTQFPSHSVIEKGQTVTLRCDPISGHDNLYWYRRVMGKEIKFLLHFVKESKQDESGMPNNRFLAERTGGTYSTLKVQPAELEDSGVYFCASSQFMREKLFFGSGTQLSVL.

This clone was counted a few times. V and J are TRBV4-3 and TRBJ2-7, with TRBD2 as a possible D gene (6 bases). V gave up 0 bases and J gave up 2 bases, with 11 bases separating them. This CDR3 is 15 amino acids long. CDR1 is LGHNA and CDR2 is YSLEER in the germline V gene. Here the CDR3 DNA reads TGCGCCAGCAGCCAAGACTCGTCTAGCGCCTACGAGCAGTACTTC. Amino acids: CASSQDSSSAYEQYF.

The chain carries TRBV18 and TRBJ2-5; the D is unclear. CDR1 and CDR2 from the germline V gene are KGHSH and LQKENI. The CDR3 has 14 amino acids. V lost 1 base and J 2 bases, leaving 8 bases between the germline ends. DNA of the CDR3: TGTGCCAGCTCACCACGAAAGCAACAAGAGACCCAGTACTTC. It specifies CASSPRKQQETQYF.

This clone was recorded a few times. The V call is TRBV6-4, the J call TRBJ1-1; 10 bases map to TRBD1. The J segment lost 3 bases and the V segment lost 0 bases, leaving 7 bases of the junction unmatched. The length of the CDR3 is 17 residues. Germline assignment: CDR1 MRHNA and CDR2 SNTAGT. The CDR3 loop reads CASSDSRDRGGDTEAFF. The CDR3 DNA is TGTGCCAGCAGTGACTCACGGGACAGGGGAGGGGACACTGAAGCTTTCTTT.

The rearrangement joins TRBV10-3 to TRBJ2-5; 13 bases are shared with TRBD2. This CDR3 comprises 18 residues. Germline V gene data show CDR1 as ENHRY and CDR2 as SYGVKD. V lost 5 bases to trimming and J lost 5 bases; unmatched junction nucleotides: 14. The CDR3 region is CAISRSPLTSGRGETQYF. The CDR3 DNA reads TGTGCCATCAGTCGAAGCCCCCTCACTAGCGGGAGGGGGGAGACCCAGTACTTC.

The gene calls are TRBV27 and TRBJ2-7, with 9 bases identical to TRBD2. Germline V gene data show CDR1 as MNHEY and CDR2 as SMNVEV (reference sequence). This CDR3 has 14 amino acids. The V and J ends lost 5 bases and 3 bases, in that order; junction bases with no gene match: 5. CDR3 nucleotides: TGTGCCAGCAGTGTACTAGCGGGTTACTACGAGCAGTACTTC. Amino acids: CASSVLAGYYEQYF.

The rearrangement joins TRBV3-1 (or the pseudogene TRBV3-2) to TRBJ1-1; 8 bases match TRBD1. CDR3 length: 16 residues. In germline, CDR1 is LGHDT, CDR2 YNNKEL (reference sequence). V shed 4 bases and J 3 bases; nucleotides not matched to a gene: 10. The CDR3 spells CASSLYRGEVDTEAFF. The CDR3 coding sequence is TGTGCCAGCAGCCTCTACAGGGGGGAGGTGGACACTGAAGCTTTCTTT.

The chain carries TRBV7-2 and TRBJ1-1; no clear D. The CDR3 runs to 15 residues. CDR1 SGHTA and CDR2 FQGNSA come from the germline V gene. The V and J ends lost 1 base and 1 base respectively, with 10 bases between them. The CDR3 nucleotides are TGTGCCAGCAGCTTAGTTGGCGGGAAGAACACTGAAGCTTTCTTT. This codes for CASSLVGGKNTEAFF. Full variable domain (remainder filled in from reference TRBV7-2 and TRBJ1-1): GAGVSQSPSNKVTEKGKDVELRCDPISGHTALYWYRQSLGQGLEFLIYFQGNSAPDKSGLPSDRFSAERTGGSVSTLTIQRTQQEDSAVYLCASSLVGGKNTEAFFGQGTRLTVV.

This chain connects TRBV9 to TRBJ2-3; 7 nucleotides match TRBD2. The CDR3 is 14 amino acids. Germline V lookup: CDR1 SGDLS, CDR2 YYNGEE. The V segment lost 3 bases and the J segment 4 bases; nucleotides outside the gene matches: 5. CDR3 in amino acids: CASSAGGSADTQYF. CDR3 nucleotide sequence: TGTGCCAGCAGCGCGGGAGGTAGCGCAGATACGCAGTATTTT.

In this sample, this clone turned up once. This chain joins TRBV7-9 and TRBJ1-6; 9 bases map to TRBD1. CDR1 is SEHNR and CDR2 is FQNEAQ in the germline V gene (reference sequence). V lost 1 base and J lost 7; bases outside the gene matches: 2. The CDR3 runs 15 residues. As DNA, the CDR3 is TGTGCCAGCAGCTTAGTAGGGACAGGGAATTCACCCCTCCACTTT. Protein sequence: CASSLVGTGNSPLHF.

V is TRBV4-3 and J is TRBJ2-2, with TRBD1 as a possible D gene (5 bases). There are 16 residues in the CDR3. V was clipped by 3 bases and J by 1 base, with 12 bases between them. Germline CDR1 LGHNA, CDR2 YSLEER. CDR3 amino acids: CASSQVGTGNTGELFF. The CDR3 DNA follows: TGCGCCAGCAGCCAGGTCGGAACAGGGAACACCGGGGAGCTGTTTTTT.

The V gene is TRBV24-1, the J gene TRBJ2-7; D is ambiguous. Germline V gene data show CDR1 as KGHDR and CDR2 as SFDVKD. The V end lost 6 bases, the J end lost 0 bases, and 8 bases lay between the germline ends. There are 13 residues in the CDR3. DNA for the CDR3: TGTGCCACCAGTCAGCGTTCCTCCTACGAGCAGTACTTC. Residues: CATSQRSSYEQYF.

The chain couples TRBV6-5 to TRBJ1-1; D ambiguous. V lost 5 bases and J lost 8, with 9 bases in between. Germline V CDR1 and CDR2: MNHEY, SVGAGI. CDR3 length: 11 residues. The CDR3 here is CASSSQREAFF. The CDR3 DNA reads TGTGCCAGCAGTAGTCAGCGAGAAGCTTTCTTT.

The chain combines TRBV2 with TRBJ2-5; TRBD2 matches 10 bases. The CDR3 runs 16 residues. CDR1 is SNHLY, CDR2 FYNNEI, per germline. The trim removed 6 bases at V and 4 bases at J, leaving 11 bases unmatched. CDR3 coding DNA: TGTGCCAGCAGGGAGCTAGCGGGAGTCTTAGGAGAGACCCAGTACTTC. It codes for CASRELAGVLGETQYF.

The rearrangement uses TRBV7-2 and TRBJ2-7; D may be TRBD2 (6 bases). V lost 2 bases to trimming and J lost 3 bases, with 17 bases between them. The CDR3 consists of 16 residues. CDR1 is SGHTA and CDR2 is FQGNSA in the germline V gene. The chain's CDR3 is CASSLNRDSPIYEQYF. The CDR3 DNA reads TGTGCCAGCAGCTTAAACCGGGACTCGCCGATCTACGAGCAGTACTTC.

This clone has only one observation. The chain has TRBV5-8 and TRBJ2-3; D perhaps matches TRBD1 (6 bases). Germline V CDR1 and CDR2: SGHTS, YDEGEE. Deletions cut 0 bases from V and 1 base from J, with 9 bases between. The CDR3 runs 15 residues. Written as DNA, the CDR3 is TGTGCCAGCAGCTTGGCAGGGGCCCGCACAGATACGCAGTATTTT. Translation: CASSLAGARTDTQYF.

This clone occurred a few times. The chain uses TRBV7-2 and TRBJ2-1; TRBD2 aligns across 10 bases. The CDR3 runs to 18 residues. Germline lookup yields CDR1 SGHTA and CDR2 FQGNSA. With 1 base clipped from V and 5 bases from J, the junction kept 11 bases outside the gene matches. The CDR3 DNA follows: TGTGCCAGCAGCTTAGGGGGTAGCGGGAGGTTTTACCACAATGAGCAGTTCTTC. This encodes CASSLGGSGRFYHNEQFF.

CDR3 DNA: TGTGCCAGCAGTCAGTGGGAGGGGGATCAGCCCCAGCATTTT. This sequence encodes CASSQWEGDQPQHF. This chain connects TRBV28 to TRBJ1-5; tentatively, D is TRBD1 (6 bases). The CDR3 runs to 14 residues. Germline V gene data show CDR1 as MDHEN and CDR2 as SYDVKM. Trimming took off 5 bases at V and 5 bases at J, with 13 bases between the two ends.

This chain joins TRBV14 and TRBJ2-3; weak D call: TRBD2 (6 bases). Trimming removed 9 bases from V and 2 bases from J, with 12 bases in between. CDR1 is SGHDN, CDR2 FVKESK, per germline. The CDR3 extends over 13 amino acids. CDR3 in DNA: TGTGCCAGAGTTTGCGGGAACACAGATACGCAGTATTTT. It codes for CARVCGNTDTQYF.

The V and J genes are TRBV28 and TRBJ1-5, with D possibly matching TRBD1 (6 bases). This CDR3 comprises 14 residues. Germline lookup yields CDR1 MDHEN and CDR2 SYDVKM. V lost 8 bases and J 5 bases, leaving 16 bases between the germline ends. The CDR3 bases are TGTGCCAGCTGTATTACAGGGTTTTATCAGCCCCAGCATTTT. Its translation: CASCITGFYQPQHF.

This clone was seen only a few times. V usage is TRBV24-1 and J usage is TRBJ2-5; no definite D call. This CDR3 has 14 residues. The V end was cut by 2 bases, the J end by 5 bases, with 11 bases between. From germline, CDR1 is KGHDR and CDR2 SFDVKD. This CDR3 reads CATSDSRGWETQYF. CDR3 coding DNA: TGTGCCACCAGTGATTCCCGCGGTTGGGAGACCCAGTACTTC.

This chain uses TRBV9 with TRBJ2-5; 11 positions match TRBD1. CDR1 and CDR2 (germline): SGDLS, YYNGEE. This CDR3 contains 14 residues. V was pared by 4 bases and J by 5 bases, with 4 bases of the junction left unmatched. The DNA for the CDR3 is TGTGCCAGCAGCCCCGGGACAGGGGGGGAGACCCAGTACTTC. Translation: CASSPGTGGETQYF.